This section outlines one TCR beta chain sequence together with its context. This sample is part of a study of blood T cell repertoires in COVID-19. Across the whole study: T cells, B-cell-depleted T cells, or PBMCs supplied cDNA or gDNA.

A Seattle source enrolled patients during active infection and followed them longitudinally. In the authors' workflow: Estimation of nucleated cell counts relied on the amplification of reference gene primers. Sequenced by immunoSEQ multiplex PCR; TCRdb stores in-frame clones only, minus some. Clone size and V and J calls were adopted from that table, with D and trimming inferred from the DNA. The repertoire has just over 250,000 clones, about nine tenths of them found once; the top ten carry approximately 2.5%. The V gene end was trimmed by 7 bases and the J gene end by 3 bases; junction bases not matched to a gene: 1. Germline V gene lookup returns CDR1 SNHLY and CDR2 FYNNEI. There are 13 residues in the CDR3.

The sequence was collected from a person between 18 and 30 years old with COVID-19, enrolled during active disease. The sequenced sample was peripheral blood. The chain has TRBV2 and TRBJ2-1, with 9 bases lining up with TRBD2. The DNA of the CDR3 is TGTGCCAGCATTAGCGGGAGCTACAATGAGCAGTTCTTC. It codes for CASISGSYNEQFF.